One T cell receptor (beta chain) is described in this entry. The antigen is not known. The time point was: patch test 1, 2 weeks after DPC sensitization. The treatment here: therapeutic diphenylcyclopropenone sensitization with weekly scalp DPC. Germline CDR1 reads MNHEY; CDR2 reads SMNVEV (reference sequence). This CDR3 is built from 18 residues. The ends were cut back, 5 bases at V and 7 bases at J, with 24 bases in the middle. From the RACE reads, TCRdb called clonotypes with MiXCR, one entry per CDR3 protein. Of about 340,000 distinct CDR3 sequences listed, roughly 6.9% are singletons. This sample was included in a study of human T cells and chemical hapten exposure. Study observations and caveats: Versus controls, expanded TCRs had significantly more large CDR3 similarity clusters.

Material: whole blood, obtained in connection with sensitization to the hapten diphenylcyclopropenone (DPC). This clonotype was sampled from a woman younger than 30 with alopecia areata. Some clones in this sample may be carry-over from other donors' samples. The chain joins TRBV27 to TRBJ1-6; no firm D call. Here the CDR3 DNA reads TGTGCCAGCAGTCAAAAACCTCGCTTTGGGGTACTCAATTCACCCCTCCACTTT. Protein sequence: CASSQKPRFGVLNSPLHF.